The clone carrying this T cell receptor (beta chain) appeared a single time. The source of the sample is a study of prognosis after radiotherapy for stage I lung cancer. Study-wide background: The biologically effective dose of the SBRT radiotherapy was at least 100 Gy, given over 3 to 5 fractions.

The trim removed 6 bases at V and 5 bases at J, leaving 7 bases unmatched. The CDR3 totals 14 residues. In germline, CDR1 is SGHTA, CDR2 FQGTGA. Two separate time points each saw a draw of 6 to 6.5 milliliters of peripheral blood. With two-round multiplex PCR, TCR beta CDR3 sequences were amplified from genomic DNA. Primers were specific to each TRBV and TRBJ gene in first-round PCR. Using its own MiXCR run on the multiplex PCR reads, TCRdb lists one record per CDR3 protein. The sample records about 16,000 distinct CDR3 sequences, more than 35% being singletons. V gene TRBV7-3 combines with J gene TRBJ2-7; TRBD1 matches at 10 bases. This sequence originates from a donor over 45 with non-small cell lung cancer. Here the sequenced sample was PBMCs, taken before or after stereotactic body radiation therapy (not recorded which). CDR3 in amino acids: CASSQTGGKDEQYF. In nucleotides, the CDR3 is TGTGCCAGCAGTCAGACAGGGGGCAAAGACGAGCAGTACTTC.